The rows below give T cell receptor beta chains drawn from one sample of a study of CD8 T cells in ankylosing spondylitis. Via MiXCR, TCRdb re-called the 5' RACE reads, giving one row per CDR3 protein. The data contain roughly 180,000 distinct CDR3 sequences, over 10% of them singletons. Sequencing was performed on blood, either unsorted or a sorted T cell fraction (not recorded which). The source of these receptors is a male donor with ankylosing spondylitis or in good health (not recorded which). CDR3s include the opening cysteine and the closing phenylalanine or tryptophan. The D gene is left open where the match is weak. Expanded clones get a size class; other rows say once, few or many, or leave the size out.

D: NA
V: TRBV11-2
size: few
J: TRBJ2-7
DNA: TGTGCCAGCAGCTTAGCGGGGCCTCTCTACGAGCAGTACTTC
CDR3: CASSLAGPLYEQYF

D: NA
V: TRBV5-1
size: many
J: TRBJ2-1
DNA: TGCGCCAGCAGCTTGGAGGACTACAATGAGCAGTTCTTC
CDR3: CASSLEDYNEQFF

D: NA
V: TRBV11-2
size: NA
J: TRBJ2-3
DNA: TGTGCCAGCAGCTCATCGCAAGATACGCAGTATTTT
CDR3: CASSSSQDTQYF

D: TRBD2
V: TRBV7-2
size: few
J: TRBJ2-1
DNA: TGTGCCAGCAGTTCCCCCGGGACTAGCCCCTACAATGAGCAGTTCTTC
CDR3: CASSSPGTSPYNEQFF

D: NA
V: TRBV30
size: NA
J: TRBJ2-1
DNA: TGTGCCTGGAGCATAAGCGGAGTCTCCTACAATGAGCAGTTCTTC
CDR3: CAWSISGVSYNEQFF

D: NA
V: TRBV3-1
size: NA
J: TRBJ1-1
DNA: TGTGCCAGCAGCCGGGACCCCGGGAACACTGAAGCTTTCTTT
CDR3: CASSRDPGNTEAFF

D: NA
V: TRBV13
size: NA
J: TRBJ2-5
DNA: TGTGCCAGCAGCTTAGGCGGTACCCTTCAAGAGACCCAGTACTTC
CDR3: CASSLGGTLQETQYF

D: TRBD1
V: TRBV27
size: many
J: TRBJ2-7
DNA: TGTGCCAGCAGTTTGAGTGGGACAGACTACGAGCAGTACTTC
CDR3: CASSLSGTDYEQYF

D: TRBD2
V: TRBV12-3/TRBV12-4
size: NA
J: TRBJ2-5
DNA: TGTGCCAGCAGTCTAGCGGGAGGCGGAGGAGAGACCCAGTACTTC
CDR3: CASSLAGGGGETQYF

D: TRBD2
V: TRBV11-2
size: NA
J: TRBJ2-7
DNA: TGTGCCAGCAGCTGGGGAGGGCGCTCCTACGAGCAGTACTTC
CDR3: CASSWGGRSYEQYF

D: NA
V: TRBV7-9
size: few
J: TRBJ1-1
DNA: TGTGCCAGCACCTTGGGCACTGAAGCTTTCTTT
CDR3: CASTLGTEAFF

D: NA
V: TRBV12-5
size: NA
J: TRBJ2-7
DNA: TGTGCTAGTGCTACCGCGGGTGTGCCCTACGAGCAGTACTTC
CDR3: CASATAGVPYEQYF

D: NA
V: TRBV27
size: NA
J: TRBJ2-3
DNA: TGTGCCAGCAGTTTAGGAGTCCTGAGGGGCACAGATACGCAGTATTTT
CDR3: CASSLGVLRGTDTQYF

D: NA
V: TRBV5-6
size: many
J: TRBJ1-1
DNA: TGTGCCAGCACCCAGGGCACTGAAGCTTTCTTT
CDR3: CASTQGTEAFF

D: NA
V: TRBV2
size: NA
J: TRBJ2-3
DNA: TGTGCCAGCAGTGGCCGGGAGAGTGAAGATACGCAGTATTTT
CDR3: CASSGRESEDTQYF

D: TRBD2
V: TRBV9
size: many
J: TRBJ2-5
DNA: TGTGCCAGCAGCGTAGAGAGCTGGGGGACTAGTTCAATTCTAGAGACCCAGTACTTC
CDR3: CASSVESWGTSSILETQYF

D: TRBD2
V: TRBV28
size: NA
J: TRBJ2-3
DNA: TGTGCCAGCAGTTTCCTACGGGAGGTGTTAGATACGCAGTATTTT
CDR3: CASSFLREVLDTQYF

D: NA
V: TRBV4-1
size: NA
J: TRBJ2-7
DNA: TGCGCCAGCAGCCAAGGAGGGGAGTCCTACGAGCAGTACTTC
CDR3: CASSQGGESYEQYF

D: NA
V: TRBV15
size: many
J: TRBJ1-1
DNA: TGTGCCACCAGCAGAGACAGGGGCTTCACTGAAGCTTTCTTT
CDR3: CATSRDRGFTEAFF

D: NA
V: TRBV6-1
size: NA
J: TRBJ2-1
DNA: TGTGCCAGCAGTCCCACCCGGGACCCCAACAATGAGCAGTTCTTC
CDR3: CASSPTRDPNNEQFF

D: NA
V: TRBV20-1
size: few
J: TRBJ2-3
DNA: TGCAGTGCTAGAGATATTAGGTCCGGAGGGAACACAGATACGCAGTATTTT
CDR3: CSARDIRSGGNTDTQYF

D: NA
V: TRBV12-3/TRBV12-4
size: many
J: TRBJ1-1
DNA: TGTGCCAGCAGGCACAGGGACGAAGCTTTCTTT
CDR3: CASRHRDEAFF

D: TRBD2
V: TRBV10-3
size: few
J: TRBJ2-3
DNA: TGTGCCATCGGGAGACTAGCGGGTTTATCTAGCACAGATACGCAGTATTTT
CDR3: CAIGRLAGLSSTDTQYF

D: TRBD1
V: TRBV13
size: NA
J: TRBJ2-1
DNA: TGTGCCAGCAGCCAACCCGGGACAGGGGGCGGGGAGCAGTTCTTC
CDR3: CASSQPGTGGGEQFF

D: TRBD1
V: TRBV5-5
size: many
J: TRBJ2-1
DNA: TGTGCCAGCAGCTTGGGACAGGGGTACTTCTCCTACAATGAGCAGTTCTTC
CDR3: CASSLGQGYFSYNEQFF

D: TRBD1
V: TRBV7-9
size: few
J: TRBJ1-4
DNA: TGTGCCAGCAGCTTGGGGACAGGGGGCGCCGAAAATGAAAAACTGTTTTTT
CDR3: CASSLGTGGAENEKLFF

D: TRBD2
V: TRBV2
size: NA
J: TRBJ2-1
DNA: TGTGCCGTTTGGGGACTAGCGGGGTACAATGAGCAGTTCTTC
CDR3: CAVWGLAGYNEQFF

D: NA
V: TRBV27
size: many
J: TRBJ2-1
DNA: TGTGCCAGCAGTTATTCCGACAGCTCCTACAATGAGCAGTTCTTC
CDR3: CASSYSDSSYNEQFF

D: TRBD2
V: TRBV12-3/TRBV12-4
size: NA
J: TRBJ2-1
DNA: TGTGCCAGCAGTTTAGAAGCTAGCGGGAGGAAGGATGAGCAGTTCTTC
CDR3: CASSLEASGRKDEQFF

D: NA
V: TRBV7-2
size: NA
J: TRBJ1-5
DNA: TGTGCCAGCAGCCCGGCTACAGGTCAGCCCCAGCATTTT
CDR3: CASSPATGQPQHF

D: NA
V: TRBV6-1
size: NA
J: TRBJ1-1
DNA: TGTGCCAGCAGAACGGGACTCCCCGGGGATGAAGCTTTCTTT
CDR3: CASRTGLPGDEAFF

D: NA
V: TRBV9
size: few
J: TRBJ2-3
DNA: TGTGCCAGCAGCGTAGGAGGTGCGTCCAGAGATACGCAGTATTTT
CDR3: CASSVGGASRDTQYF

D: NA
V: TRBV12-3/TRBV12-4
size: few
J: TRBJ2-1
DNA: TGTGCCAGCAGTTTAGGGGGTCGGGGAGAGCAGTTCTTC
CDR3: CASSLGGRGEQFF

D: NA
V: TRBV11-1
size: few
J: TRBJ2-3
DNA: TGTGCCGCCGGACCCTCAGGGGCAGATACGCAGTATTTT
CDR3: CAAGPSGADTQYF

D: NA
V: TRBV12-3/TRBV12-4
size: few
J: TRBJ2-5
DNA: TGTGCCAGCAGTTACCCCTCCGGAGAGACCCAGTACTTC
CDR3: CASSYPSGETQYF

D: TRBD2
V: TRBV2
size: NA
J: TRBJ2-5
DNA: TGTGCCAGCCGAGTCTGGCGGGGGAACCAAGAGACCCAGTACTTC
CDR3: CASRVWRGNQETQYF

D: NA
V: TRBV12-3/TRBV12-4
size: many
J: TRBJ2-1
DNA: TGTGCCAGCAGCCCGACGGGGTACAATGAGCAGTTCTTC
CDR3: CASSPTGYNEQFF

D: NA
V: TRBV12-2
size: NA
J: TRBJ2-1
DNA: TGTGCAAGTCGCTTTAGCGGGGGGGCAAACAATGAGCAGTTCTTC
CDR3: CASRFSGGANNEQFF

D: NA
V: TRBV5-1
size: NA
J: TRBJ2-2
DNA: TGCGCCAGCTTCGTGACAGGAGGTGGTGGGGAGCTGTTTTTT
CDR3: CASFVTGGGGELFF

D: NA
V: TRBV4-1
size: few
J: TRBJ1-1
DNA: TGCGCCAGCAGCCAAGATCTGAACACTGAAGCTTTCTTT
CDR3: CASSQDLNTEAFF

D: NA
V: TRBV27
size: few
J: TRBJ2-1
DNA: TGTGCCAGCAGTCTCCTTACAGGGTATAGGCACAATGAGCAGTTCTTC
CDR3: CASSLLTGYRHNEQFF

D: NA
V: TRBV4-1
size: few
J: TRBJ1-5
DNA: TGCGCCAGCAGCCAATACGAGTTGGGGCAGCCCCAGCATTTT
CDR3: CASSQYELGQPQHF

D: NA
V: TRBV7-9
size: many
J: TRBJ2-5
DNA: TGTGCCAGCAGCTTAGTGGAGAAACCGGGGCAAGAGACCCAGTACTTC
CDR3: CASSLVEKPGQETQYF

D: TRBD2
V: TRBV25-1
size: NA
J: TRBJ2-2
DNA: TGTGCCAGCAGTGAAGGACTAGCGGGGGAGCTGTTTTTT
CDR3: CASSEGLAGELFF

D: TRBD1
V: TRBV27
size: NA
J: TRBJ2-7
DNA: TGTGCCAGCAGTCCGGTGACAGGGGAACTGGGCGAGCAGTACTTC
CDR3: CASSPVTGELGEQYF

D: NA
V: TRBV12-3/TRBV12-4
size: few
J: TRBJ1-2
DNA: TGTGCCAGCAGCCTCGTGGGCTATGGCTACACCTTC
CDR3: CASSLVGYGYTF

D: NA
V: TRBV11-2
size: many
J: TRBJ2-7
DNA: TGTGCCAGCAGCCCCGGGGACTCGAGCTCCTACGAGCAGTACTTC
CDR3: CASSPGDSSSYEQYF

D: TRBD1
V: TRBV4-1
size: once
J: TRBJ2-7
DNA: TGCGCCAGCAGCCTTATATGGACAGGGATGTACGAGCAGTACTTC
CDR3: CASSLIWTGMYEQYF